This T cell receptor beta chain was sequenced for a study of T cell repertoires in cytomegalovirus infection. Study context: Both CMV infection and a matching HLA type were indicated by public TCR beta signatures.

This clonotype was detected many times. Its cognate antigen is unknown. Study conclusions and caveats: Pooled public TCR beta family frequency picked out CMV carriers with the relevant HLA. HLA-C-restricted TCR beta clonotypes specific for CMV led the ex vivo response.

TCRdb reprocessed the reads with MiXCR, giving one entry per CDR3 protein. In the table there are just under 300,000 distinct CDR3 sequences, 9.6% of which are singletons. Deletions cut 9 bases from V and 4 bases from J, with 18 bases between. CDR1 MNHNY and CDR2 SVGAGI come from the germline V gene (reference sequence). The CDR3 consists of 15 residues. Sequences were obtained from PBMCs. The TCR comes from a human donor in good health (CMV status not recorded). Some clones in this sample may be carry-over from other donors' samples. This chain uses TRBV6-6 with TRBJ2-2; a possible D gene is TRBD1 (5 bases). CDR3: CASSDMGQGTGELFF. CDR3 bases: TGTGCCAGTTCAGACATGGGGCAGGGCACCGGGGAGCTGTTTTTT.